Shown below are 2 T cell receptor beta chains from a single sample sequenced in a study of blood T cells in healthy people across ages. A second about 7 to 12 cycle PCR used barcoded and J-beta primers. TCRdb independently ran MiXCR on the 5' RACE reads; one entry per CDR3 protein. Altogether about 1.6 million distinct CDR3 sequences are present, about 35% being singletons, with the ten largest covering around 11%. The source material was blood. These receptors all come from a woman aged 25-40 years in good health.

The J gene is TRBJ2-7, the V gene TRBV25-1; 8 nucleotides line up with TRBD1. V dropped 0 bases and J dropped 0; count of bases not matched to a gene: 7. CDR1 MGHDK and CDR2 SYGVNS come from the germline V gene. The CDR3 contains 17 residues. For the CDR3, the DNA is TGTGCCAGCAGTGAATATCGGGCAGGGGGCGTCTCCTACGAGCAGTACTTC. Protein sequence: CASSEYRAGGVSYEQYF.

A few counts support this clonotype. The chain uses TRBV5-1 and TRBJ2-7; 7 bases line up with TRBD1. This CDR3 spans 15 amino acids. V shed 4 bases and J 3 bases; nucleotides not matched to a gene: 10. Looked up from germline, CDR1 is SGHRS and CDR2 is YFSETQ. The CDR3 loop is CASSPPDRAYYEQYF. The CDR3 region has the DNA TGCGCCAGCAGCCCCCCCGACAGGGCGTACTACGAGCAGTACTTC.